The 10 T cell receptor beta chains reported below all come from one sample, sequenced in a study of T cells after yellow fever vaccination. TCRdb reprocessed the 5' RACE reads via MiXCR and lists one record per CDR3 protein. The sample lists about 140,000 distinct CDR3 sequences; roughly 8% were seen once. This specimen was CD4+ T cells sorted from PBMCs, taken 5 days after the yellow fever booster vaccination. These receptors were taken from a man aged 25 to 40 who received the YFV17D yellow fever vaccine.

This clonotype was seen ten or more times. The chain recombines TRBV2 with TRBJ1-1; TRBD1 matches 8 bases. Germline V gives CDR1 SNHLY, CDR2 FYNNEI. The CDR3 is 13 residues long. V lost 6 bases, J lost 6 bases, and 6 bases stayed unmatched. The CDR3 region has the DNA TGTGCCAGCAGCGCACAGGGGGGGGCTGAAGCTTTCTTT. This gives the protein CASSAQGGAEAFF.

This clonotype showed up many times. The V call is TRBV9, the J call TRBJ2-1, with 7 bases matching TRBD2. The CDR3 is 14 amino acids. Germline lookup yields CDR1 SGDLS and CDR2 YYNGEE. Trimming cost V 2 bases and J 5 bases; bases outside gene matches: 4. As DNA, the CDR3 is TGTGCCAGCAGCGTCGATGGGAGGGACAATGAGCAGTTCTTC. It yields the protein CASSVDGRDNEQFF.

The sample holds many counts of this clonotype. This chain joins TRBV29-1 and TRBJ2-3; D is perhaps TRBD1 (6 bases). Germline values: CDR1 SQVTM, CDR2 ANQGSEA. The V gene lost 7 bases and the J gene lost 0 bases, with 14 bases spanning the gap. This CDR3 has 14 residues. In DNA form, the CDR3 reads TGCAGCGCACGGGACACCATTAGCACAGATACGCAGTATTTT. Protein product: CSARDTISTDTQYF.

The sample holds many counts of this clonotype. V is TRBV7-2 and J is TRBJ2-5; unclear D gene. This CDR3 has 13 residues. Trimming took 2 bases from V and 7 from J, leaving 11 bases between them. Germline CDR1 reads SGHTA; CDR2 reads FQGNSA. The CDR3 region has the DNA TGTGCCAGCAGCTTACGGCAGCCACGGACCCAGTACTTC. This codes for CASSLRQPRTQYF. Filled out from reference TRBV7-2 and TRBJ2-5, the complete variable domain reads GAGVSQSPSNKVTEKGKDVELRCDPISGHTALYWYRQSLGQGLEFLIYFQGNSAPDKSGLPSDRFSAERTGGSVSTLTIQRTQQEDSAVYLCASSLRQPRTQYFGPGTRLLVL.

This clonotype was observed at least ten times. The rearrangement uses TRBV12-3 or TRBV12-4 and TRBJ2-7, with D tentatively TRBD2 (7 bases). Trimming pared 6 bases from V and 0 bases from J, leaving 15 bases between. This CDR3 region has 15 residues. The CDR3 DNA sequence: TGTGCCAGCAGGTCGCGGGGAGGGGGCTCCTACGAGCAGTACTTC. It is translated as CASRSRGGGSYEQYF.

This clonotype has at least ten counts. The gene calls are TRBV11-2 and TRBJ2-7; D is uncertain. Germline CDR1 SGHAT, CDR2 FQNNGV. V lost 2 bases and J 5 bases, leaving 1 base between the germline ends. The CDR3 covers 10 residues. CDR3 nucleotide sequence: TGTGCCAGCAGCTTAAACGAGCAGTACTTC. It is translated as CASSLNEQYF.

Ten or more counts support this clonotype. The chain carries TRBV12-3 or TRBV12-4 and TRBJ2-7; D is possibly TRBD2 (6 bases). With 11 bases removed from V and 4 bases from J, the gap between germline ends came to 18 bases. The CDR3 length is 13 residues. The CDR3 reads CASSEGQSYEQYF. DNA for the CDR3: TGTGCCTCTTCGGAGGGGCAGTCTTACGAGCAGTACTTC.

This clonotype was seen at least ten times. The V and J genes are TRBV5-1 and TRBJ2-1; D ambiguous. CDR3 length: 11 amino acids. V lost 0 bases to trimming and J lost 9 bases, with 4 bases between them. The germline gives CDR1 SGHRS, CDR2 YFSETQ. As DNA, the CDR3 is TGCGCCAGCAGCTTGGACTCTGAGCAGTTCTTC. It encodes CASSLDSEQFF. Together with reference TRBV5-1 and TRBJ2-1, the CDR3 gives the full variable domain: KAGVTQTPRYLIKTRGQQVTLSCSPISGHRSVSWYQQTPGQGLQFLFEYFSETQRNKGNFPGRFSGRQFSNSRSEMNVSTLELGDSALYLCASSLDSEQFFGPGTRLTVL.

In its sample, this clonotype was seen many times. This chain uses TRBV5-5 with TRBJ2-7; no definite D call. V was cut by 0 bases and J by 4 bases, with 8 bases left in between. The CDR3 has 13 residues. Looked up from germline, CDR1 is SGHKS and CDR2 is YYEKEE (reference sequence). CDR3 amino acids: CASSLAAWYEQYF. The CDR3 DNA is TGTGCCAGCAGCTTGGCAGCCTGGTACGAGCAGTACTTC.

This clonotype was seen a handful of times. The CDR3: CSARIPMTGLGSPLHF. CDR3 coding DNA: TGCAGTGCTAGGATACCAATGACAGGGCTTGGTTCACCCCTCCACTTT. The rearrangement uses TRBV20-1 and TRBJ1-6; 7 nucleotides agree with TRBD1. This CDR3 is 16 amino acids long. Germline V gene sequence: CDR1 DFQATT, CDR2 SNEGSKA (reference sequence). Trimming at V came to 3 bases and at J to 9 bases, leaving 14 bases not matched to a gene.